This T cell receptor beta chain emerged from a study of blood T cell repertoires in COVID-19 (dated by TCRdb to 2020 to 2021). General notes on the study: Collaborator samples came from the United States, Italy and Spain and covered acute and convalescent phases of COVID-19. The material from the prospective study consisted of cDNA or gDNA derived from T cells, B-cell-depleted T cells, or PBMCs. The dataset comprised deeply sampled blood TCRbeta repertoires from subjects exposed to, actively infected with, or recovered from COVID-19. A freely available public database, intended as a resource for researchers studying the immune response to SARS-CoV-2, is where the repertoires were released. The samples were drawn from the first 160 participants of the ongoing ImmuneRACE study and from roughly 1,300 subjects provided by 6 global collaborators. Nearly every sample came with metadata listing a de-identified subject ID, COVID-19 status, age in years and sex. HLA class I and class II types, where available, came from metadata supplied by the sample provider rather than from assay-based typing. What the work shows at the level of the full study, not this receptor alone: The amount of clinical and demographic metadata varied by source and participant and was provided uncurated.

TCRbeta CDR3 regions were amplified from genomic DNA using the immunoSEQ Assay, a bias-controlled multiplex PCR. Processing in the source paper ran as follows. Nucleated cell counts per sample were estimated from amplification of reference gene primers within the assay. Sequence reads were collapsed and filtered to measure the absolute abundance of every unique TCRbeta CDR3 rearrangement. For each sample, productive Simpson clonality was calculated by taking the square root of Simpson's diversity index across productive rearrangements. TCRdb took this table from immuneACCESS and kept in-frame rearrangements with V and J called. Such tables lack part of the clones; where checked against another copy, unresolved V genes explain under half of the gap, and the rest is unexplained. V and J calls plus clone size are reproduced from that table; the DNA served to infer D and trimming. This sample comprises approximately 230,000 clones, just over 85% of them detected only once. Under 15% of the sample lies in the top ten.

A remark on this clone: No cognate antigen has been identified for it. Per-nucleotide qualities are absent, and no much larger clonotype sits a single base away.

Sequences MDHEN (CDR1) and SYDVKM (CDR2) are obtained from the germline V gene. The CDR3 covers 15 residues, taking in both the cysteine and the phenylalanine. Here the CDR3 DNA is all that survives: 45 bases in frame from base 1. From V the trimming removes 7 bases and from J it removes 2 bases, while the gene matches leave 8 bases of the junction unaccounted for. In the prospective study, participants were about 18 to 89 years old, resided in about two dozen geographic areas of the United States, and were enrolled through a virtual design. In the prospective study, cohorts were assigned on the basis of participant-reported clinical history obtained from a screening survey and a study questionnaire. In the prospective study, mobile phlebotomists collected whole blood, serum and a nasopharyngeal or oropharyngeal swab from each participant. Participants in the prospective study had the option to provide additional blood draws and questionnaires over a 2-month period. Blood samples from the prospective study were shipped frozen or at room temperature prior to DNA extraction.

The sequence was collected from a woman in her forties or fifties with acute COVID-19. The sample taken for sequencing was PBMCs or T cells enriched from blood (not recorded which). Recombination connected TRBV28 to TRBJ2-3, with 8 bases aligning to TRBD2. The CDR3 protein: CASTVTGGNTDTQYF. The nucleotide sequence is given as TGTGCCAGCACCGTGACGGGGGGGAACACAGATACGCAGTATTTT. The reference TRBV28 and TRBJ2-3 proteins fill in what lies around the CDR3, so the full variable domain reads DVKVTQSSRYLVKRTGEKVFLECVQDMDHENMFWYRQDPGLGLRLIYFSYDVKMKEKGDIPEGYSVSREKKERFSLILESASTNQTSMYLCASTVTGGNTDTQYFGPGTRLTVL.